This T cell receptor (beta chain) was obtained from a study of T cells in Graves' hyperthyroidism and ophthalmopathy (dated by TCRdb to about 2019). Study-level background: Peripheral blood was collected at initial diagnosis, before any treatment. To identify distinguishing TCR V-J signatures, a discovery cohort of around 100 patients was used, comprising some 45 with Graves' ophthalmopathy and some 57 with stable Graves' hyperthyroidism. Whether ophthalmopathy could be predicted prospectively was tested in an independent validation cohort made up of roughly 19 hyperthyroidism patients plus 17 patients who later progressed to ophthalmopathy. The 85 to 100 discovery patients were divided at random into training and test sets in a 7:3 ratio. Thyroid tissue and blood T-cell repertoires from six Graves' hyperthyroidism patients were also compared in the study. After sampling, hyperthyroidism patients received methimazole starting at 30 mg daily, and ophthalmopathy patients received high-dose intravenous methylprednisolone. The paper reports TCR Vbeta CDR3 sequencing of roughly 140 peripheral blood samples: fewer than 50 ophthalmopathy, over 70 hyperthyroidism and some 17 progressor patients.

In the ophthalmopathy patients, disease was moderately to severely active, with a Clinical Activity Score of 3 or more, a NOSPECS grade of 4 or more, and a duration of less than 3 months. Patients with uncontrolled infections, other autoimmune diseases, pregnancy or lactation were excluded. Clinical symptoms, serum thyroxine and TRAb, thyroid ultrasound, and orbital computed tomography formed the basis for the diagnoses. PBMCs were separated from 7.5 to 10 ml of fresh peripheral blood using Ficoll-Paque density gradient centrifugation. Trizol reagent was used to extract total RNA, and RNA quality was then checked on an Agilent 2100 Bioanalyzer. Study-level results and caveats: Most expanded thyroid clonotypes (frequency above 0.001) were also found in blood, which suggests that blood repertoires may mirror thyroid immune responses. In validation, the model predicted progression to ophthalmopathy a median of about 6 months before onset, with around 70% sensitivity and 72.22% specificity. Sample size was not statistically predetermined, and blinding of investigators to group allocation was not performed. A model built on a 13 V-J signature distinguished ophthalmopathy from stable hyperthyroidism, reaching about 88% sensitivity and 81.08% specificity in cross-validation and 80%/75% in testing.

Based on the germline V gene, the CDR1 and CDR2 sequences are SQVTM and ANQGSEA. The V and J ends are trimmed by 2 bases and 5 bases, leaving 9 bases between them. From its cysteine to its phenylalanine, the CDR3 spans 12 amino acids. This entry keeps only the CDR3 DNA: 36 bases, framed from base 1. The TCR beta CDR3 regions were amplified from RNA transcripts. A first-round RT-PCR of the TCR CDR3 used the HTBI primer set with the Qiagen OneStep RT-PCR kit. Libraries were constructed in a second round of multiplex PCR, after which size selection and purification were carried out. The libraries were sequenced on an Illumina HiSeq2000 using paired-end 100 bp reads. Per the authors' processing: SOAPnuke was used to process the raw data, removing reads that contained adapters or uncalled bases, had a mean Phred below 15, or lacked an exact match to the constant primer or identifier. COPE v1.2.5 was used to merge the high-quality paired reads, and each unique nucleotide sequence was defined as a clonotype. Clonotypes were aligned to IMGT TRBV, TRBD and TRBJ reference segments using MiTCR v1.1. The analysis was restricted to V-J combinations with a frequency above 0.0001, which together covered 98% to 99.2% of the repertoires. The TCS score was defined as F50 (clonal expansion) divided by E x V (chaos), with BLOSUM62-based TCRdist calculated between CDR3 peptides within each V-J. Welch's t-statistics and random forest reduced just over 500 V-J features to under 15, which were used in a naive Bayes classifier (R e1071). Using fastp trimming at Q25 and MiXCR clonotype assembly, TCRdb reanalyzed the public sequencing data and kept in-frame beta chains. Each record represents a unique CDR3 protein, reported with the most common genes and DNA among its rows. The V and J calls come from TCRdb's annotation, not from the publication. The sample table shows about 610,000 distinct CDR3 sequences, and roughly 16% are seen once. The ten largest make up less than 3.5% of the sample.

In this sample, this clonotype turned up a few times. Its antigen target is currently unknown. No base quality values were provided; no much bigger clone lies one nucleotide off. Here the chain combines TRBV29-1 and TRBJ2-5; D gene: possibly TRBD2, on 6 matching bases. The receptor comes from a woman aged 40 to 49 with Graves' ophthalmopathy. Sequencing used blood. The DNA sequence is as follows: TGCAGCGTTGAACCGGGAGAGGAGACCCAGTACTTC. This is translated as CSVEPGEETQYF.